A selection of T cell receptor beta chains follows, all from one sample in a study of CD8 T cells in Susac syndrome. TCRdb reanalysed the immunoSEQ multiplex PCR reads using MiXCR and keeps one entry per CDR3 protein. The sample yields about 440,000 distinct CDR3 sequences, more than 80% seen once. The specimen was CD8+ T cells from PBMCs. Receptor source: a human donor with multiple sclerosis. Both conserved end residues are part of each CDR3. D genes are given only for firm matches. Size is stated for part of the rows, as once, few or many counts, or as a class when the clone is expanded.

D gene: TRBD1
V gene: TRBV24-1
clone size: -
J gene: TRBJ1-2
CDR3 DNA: TGTGCCACCAGTGAGGGGACAGGGAACGGCTACACCTTC
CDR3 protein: CATSEGTGNGYTF

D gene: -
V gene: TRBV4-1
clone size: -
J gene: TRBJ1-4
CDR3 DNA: TGCGCCAGTTCCGGGGGACTAGGTGAAAAACTGTTTTTT
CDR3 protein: CASSGGLGEKLFF

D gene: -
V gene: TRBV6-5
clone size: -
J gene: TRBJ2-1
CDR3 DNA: TGTGCCAGCACCGAACAGGGCTCCTACAATGAGCAGTTCTTC
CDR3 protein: CASTEQGSYNEQFF

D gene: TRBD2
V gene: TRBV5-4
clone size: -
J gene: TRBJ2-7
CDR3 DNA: TGTGCCAGCAGCTTGGAGCCCCTAGCGGGAGGCTACGAGCAGTACTTC
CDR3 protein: CASSLEPLAGGYEQYF

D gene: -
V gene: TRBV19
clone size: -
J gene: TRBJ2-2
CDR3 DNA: TGTGCCAGTAGGGCCGGGGAGCTGTTTTTT
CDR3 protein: CASRAGELFF

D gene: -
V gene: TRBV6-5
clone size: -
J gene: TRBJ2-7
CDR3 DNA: TGTGCCAGCAACCCCCCCGGACAGCCCTACGAGCAGTACTTC
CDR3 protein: CASNPPGQPYEQYF

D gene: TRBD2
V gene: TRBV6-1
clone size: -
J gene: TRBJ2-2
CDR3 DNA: TGTGCCAGCGGGAAGACTAGCGGGGGCCCGAACACCGGGGAGCTGTTTTTT
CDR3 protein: CASGKTSGGPNTGELFF

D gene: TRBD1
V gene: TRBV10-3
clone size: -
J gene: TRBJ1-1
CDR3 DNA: TGTGCCACGGGACAGGGAGCGAACACTGAAGCTTTCTTT
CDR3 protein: CATGQGANTEAFF

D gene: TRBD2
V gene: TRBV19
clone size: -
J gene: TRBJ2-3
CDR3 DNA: TGTGCCAGTAGTGGAGAGCGGGAGGATAACACAGATACGCAGTATTTT
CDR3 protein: CASSGEREDNTDTQYF

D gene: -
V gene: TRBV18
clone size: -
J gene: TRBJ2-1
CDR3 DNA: TGTGCCAGCTCGTCCGTCGGATACAATGAGCAGTTCTTC
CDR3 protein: CASSSVGYNEQFF

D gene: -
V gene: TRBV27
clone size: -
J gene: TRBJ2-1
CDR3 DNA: TGTGCCAGCAGACTCGGGACAGAGCAGTTCTTC
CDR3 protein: CASRLGTEQFF

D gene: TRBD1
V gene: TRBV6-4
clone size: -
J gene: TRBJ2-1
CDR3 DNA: TGTGCCAGCAGTCGGAACAGGGGGCGCGATGAGCAGTTCTTC
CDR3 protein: CASSRNRGRDEQFF

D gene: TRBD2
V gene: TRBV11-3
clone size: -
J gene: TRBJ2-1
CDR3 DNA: TGTGCCAGCAGCTCTTCGGGAGGCCGAAGATACAATGAGCAGTTCTTC
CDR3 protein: CASSSSGGRRYNEQFF

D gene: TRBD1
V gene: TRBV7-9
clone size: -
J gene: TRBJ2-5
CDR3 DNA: TGTGCCAGCAGCTCAGCGGACAGGGGGTCCCAAGAGACCCAGTACTTC
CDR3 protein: CASSSADRGSQETQYF

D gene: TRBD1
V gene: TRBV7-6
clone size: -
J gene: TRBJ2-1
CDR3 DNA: TGTGCCAGCAGCAGTGCGGACAGGGGGGCGGATGAGCAGTTCTTC
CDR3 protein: CASSSADRGADEQFF

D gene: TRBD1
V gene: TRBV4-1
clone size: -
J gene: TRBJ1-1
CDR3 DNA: TGCGCCAGCAGCCAAGGTTTTGTCCAGGGGGCGACTGAAGCTTTCTTT
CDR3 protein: CASSQGFVQGATEAFF

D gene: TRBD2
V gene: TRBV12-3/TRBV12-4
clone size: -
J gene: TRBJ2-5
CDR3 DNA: TGTGCCAGCAGTCAAATAGCGGGGGGGCTGCAAGAGACCCAGTACTTC
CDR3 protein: CASSQIAGGLQETQYF

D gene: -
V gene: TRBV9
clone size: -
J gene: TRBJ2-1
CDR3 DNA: TGTGCCAGCAGCGCGGAGGGGGATTATTACCTCAATGAGCAGTTCTTC
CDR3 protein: CASSAEGDYYLNEQFF

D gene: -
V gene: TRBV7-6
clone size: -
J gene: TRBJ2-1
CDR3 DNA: TGTGCCAGCAGCGCCCAGGGCAATGAGCAGTTCTTC
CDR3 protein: CASSAQGNEQFF

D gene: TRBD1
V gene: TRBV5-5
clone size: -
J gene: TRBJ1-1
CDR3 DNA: TGTGCCAGCAGCTTCCCCGGACAGGGGACTTTGAACACTGAAGCTTTCTTT
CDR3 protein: CASSFPGQGTLNTEAFF

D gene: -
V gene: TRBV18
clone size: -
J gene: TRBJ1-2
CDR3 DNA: TGTGCCAGCTCACCGGGAGAGGGTCCAATCTATGGCTACACCTTC
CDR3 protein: CASSPGEGPIYGYTF

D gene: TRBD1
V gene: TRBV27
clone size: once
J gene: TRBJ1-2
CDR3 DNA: TGTGCCAGCAGTTTATCCCGGACAGGGAATGGCTACACCTTC
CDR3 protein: CASSLSRTGNGYTF

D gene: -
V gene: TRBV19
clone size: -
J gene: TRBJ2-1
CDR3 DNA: TGTGCCAGTACTCCCCGCCAGGGAGAAAACTACAATGAGCAGTTCTTC
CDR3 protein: CASTPRQGENYNEQFF

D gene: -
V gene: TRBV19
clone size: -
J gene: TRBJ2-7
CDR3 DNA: TGTGCCAGTCGCTCTTGGGGGACGGCCACCTACGAGCAGTACTTC
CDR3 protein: CASRSWGTATYEQYF

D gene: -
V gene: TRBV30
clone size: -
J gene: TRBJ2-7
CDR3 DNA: TGTGCCTGGAGTCCCTGGACGGACGAGCAGTACTTC
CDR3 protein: CAWSPWTDEQYF

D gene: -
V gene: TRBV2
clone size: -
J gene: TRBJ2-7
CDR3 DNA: TGTGCCAGCTGCCCAATCCGTTACGAGCAGTACTTC
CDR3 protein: CASCPIRYEQYF

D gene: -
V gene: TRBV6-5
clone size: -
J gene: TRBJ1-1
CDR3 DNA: TGTGCCAGCAGTCGGTGGACAGAAAACACTGAAGCTTTCTTT
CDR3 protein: CASSRWTENTEAFF

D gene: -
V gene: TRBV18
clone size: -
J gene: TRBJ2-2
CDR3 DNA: TGTGCCAGCTCTCAACCCCCGACTAGTCATATGGCCGGGGAGCTGTTTTTT
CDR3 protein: CASSQPPTSHMAGELFF

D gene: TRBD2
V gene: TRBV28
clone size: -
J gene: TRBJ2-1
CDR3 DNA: TGTGCCAGCAACAAAGGACTAGCGGAACTTCTCTCCTACAATGAGCAGTTCTTC
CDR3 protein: CASNKGLAELLSYNEQFF

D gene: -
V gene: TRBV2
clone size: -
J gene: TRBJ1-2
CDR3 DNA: TGTGCCAGCAGACTTAACTATGGCTACACCTTC
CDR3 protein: CASRLNYGYTF

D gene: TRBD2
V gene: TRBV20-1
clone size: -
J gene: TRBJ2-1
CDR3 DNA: TGCAGTGCTAGAGCACTAGCGGGGGAGTCCTACAATGAGCAGTTCTTC
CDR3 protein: CSARALAGESYNEQFF

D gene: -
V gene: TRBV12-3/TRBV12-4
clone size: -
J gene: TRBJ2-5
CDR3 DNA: TGTGCCAGCATGACCCCGCTCCAAGGGACCCAGTACTTC
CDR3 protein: CASMTPLQGTQYF

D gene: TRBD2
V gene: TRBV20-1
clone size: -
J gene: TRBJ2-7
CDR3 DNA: TGCAGTGCCTGGGCAGCGGGGGGGGACTACGAGCAGTACTTC
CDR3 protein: CSAWAAGGDYEQYF

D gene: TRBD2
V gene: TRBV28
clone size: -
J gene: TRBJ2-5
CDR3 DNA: TGTGCCAGCAGCCCAATGACTAGCGGCGATCGTGGGGAGACCCAGTACTTC
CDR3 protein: CASSPMTSGDRGETQYF

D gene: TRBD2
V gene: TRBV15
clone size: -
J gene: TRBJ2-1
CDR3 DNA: TGTGCCACCCGGGCGGGAGCGAGGAATGAGCAGTTCTTC
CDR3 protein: CATRAGARNEQFF

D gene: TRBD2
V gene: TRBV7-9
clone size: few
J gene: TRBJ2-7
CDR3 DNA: TGTGCCAGCAGCGTCTCCCCTAGCGGGGAATTCTACGAGCAGTACTTC
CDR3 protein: CASSVSPSGEFYEQYF

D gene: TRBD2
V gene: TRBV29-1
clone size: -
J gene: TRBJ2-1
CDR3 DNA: TGCAGCGTTGAATGGGGACTAGCGGAGAACAATGAGCAGTTCTTC
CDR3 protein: CSVEWGLAENNEQFF

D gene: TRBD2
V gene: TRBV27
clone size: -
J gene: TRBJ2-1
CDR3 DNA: TGTGCCAGCAGTCTAGCGGGAGGGTCAAATGAGCAGTTCTTC
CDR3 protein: CASSLAGGSNEQFF

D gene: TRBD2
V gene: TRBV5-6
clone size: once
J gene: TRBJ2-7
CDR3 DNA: TGTGCCAGCAGCCTACTACGGGAGGGCCCCCACGAGCAGTACTTC
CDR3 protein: CASSLLREGPHEQYF

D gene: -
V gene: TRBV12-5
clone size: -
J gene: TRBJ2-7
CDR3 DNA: TGTGCTAGTGGTCGGGGCGAAGTGGTGTACTTC
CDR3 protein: CASGRGEVVYF

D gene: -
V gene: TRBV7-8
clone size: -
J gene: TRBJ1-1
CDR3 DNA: TGTGCCAGCAGCTTAGCAAACATTGACATTTTGAACACTGAAGCTTTCTTT
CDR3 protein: CASSLANIDILNTEAFF

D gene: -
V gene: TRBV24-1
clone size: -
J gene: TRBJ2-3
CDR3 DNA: TGTGCCACCAGTGCCGGGTGGGGAACCACAGATACGCAGTATTTT
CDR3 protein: CATSAGWGTTDTQYF

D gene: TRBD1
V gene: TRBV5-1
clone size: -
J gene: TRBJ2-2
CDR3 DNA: TGCGCCAGCCACCCGGGACAGGAAAACACCGGGGAGCTGTTTTTT
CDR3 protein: CASHPGQENTGELFF

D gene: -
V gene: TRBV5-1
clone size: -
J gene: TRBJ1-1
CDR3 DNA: TGCGCCAGCAGCTCCGGGACTCACACTGAAGCTTTCTTT
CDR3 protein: CASSSGTHTEAFF

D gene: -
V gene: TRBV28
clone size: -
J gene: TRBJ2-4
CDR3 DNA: TGTGCCAGCAGTTTATTTCAGGATCAAAACATTCAGTACTTC
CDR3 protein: CASSLFQDQNIQYF

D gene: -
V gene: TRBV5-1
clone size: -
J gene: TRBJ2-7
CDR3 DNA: TGCGCCAGCAGCTTCGGGGCGCACAGGCCCGAGCAGTACTTC
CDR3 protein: CASSFGAHRPEQYF

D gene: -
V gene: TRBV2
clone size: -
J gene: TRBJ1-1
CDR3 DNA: TGTGTCCTTCCGGTATTCGAAGCTTTCTTT
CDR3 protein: CVLPVFEAFF

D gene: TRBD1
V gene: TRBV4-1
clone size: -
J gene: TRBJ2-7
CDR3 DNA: TGCGCCAGCAGCCAAGCCTTGGGACAGGGTTTTTACGAGCAGTACTTC
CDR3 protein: CASSQALGQGFYEQYF

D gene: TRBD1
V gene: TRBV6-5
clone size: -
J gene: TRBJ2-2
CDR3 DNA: TGTGCCAGCAGTTACTCCTCAGGGGGTTCTTCCGCCGGGGAGCTGTTTTTT
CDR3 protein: CASSYSSGGSSAGELFF